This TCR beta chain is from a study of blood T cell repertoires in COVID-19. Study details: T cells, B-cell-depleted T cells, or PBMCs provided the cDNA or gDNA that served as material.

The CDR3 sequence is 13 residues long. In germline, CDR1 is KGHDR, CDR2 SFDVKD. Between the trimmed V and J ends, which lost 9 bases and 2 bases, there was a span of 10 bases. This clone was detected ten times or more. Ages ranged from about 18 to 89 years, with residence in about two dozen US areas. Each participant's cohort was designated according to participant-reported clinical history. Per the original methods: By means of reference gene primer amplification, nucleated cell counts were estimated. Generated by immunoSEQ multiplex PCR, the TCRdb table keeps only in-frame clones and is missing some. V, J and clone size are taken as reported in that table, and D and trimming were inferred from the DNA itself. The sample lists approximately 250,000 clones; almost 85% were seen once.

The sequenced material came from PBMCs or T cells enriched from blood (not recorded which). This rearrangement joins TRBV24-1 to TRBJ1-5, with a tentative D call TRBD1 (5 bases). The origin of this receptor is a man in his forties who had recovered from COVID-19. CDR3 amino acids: CATGGVCNQPQHF. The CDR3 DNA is TGTGCCACCGGGGGGGTTTGCAATCAGCCCCAGCATTTT.